The entry below gives a single TCR beta chain sequence along with its context. No cognate antigen has been identified for it. Per-base qualities were not stored, and no clone one base away is much larger. Library preparation used the immunoSEQ multiplex PCR assay. For most patients, genomic DNA was isolated using the Qiagen DNeasy Blood and Tissue Kit and was shipped frozen to Adaptive Biotechnologies for TCR sequencing. Adaptive Biotechnologies carried out high-throughput TCR-beta CDR3 sequencing of genomic DNA for most patients. Turning to the authors' computational methods: TCR sequencing data were retrieved from Adaptive's ImmunoSEQ software for roughly 20 patients, whereas a few other patients were processed with MiXCR and VDJtools. To correct CD4 versus CD8 sorting errors, sequences present in both subsets at a frequency ratio below 5:1 were removed. Because the origin of CDR3 nucleotide sequences shared between donor and recipient could not be assigned, those sequences were removed. Alloreactive clones required at least 2-fold expansion over unstimulated cells and minimum CFSE-low frequency of 0.002% (template counts) or 0.001% (read counts). Mappable clones were those detected in sequenced pre-transplant spleen, lymph node, or MLR CFSE-low populations of the donor or recipient. The cumulative frequency of alloreactive clones was calculated as a percentage of all sequences, weighted by copy number. Drawn from immuneACCESS, this table holds only the in-frame rearrangements with V and J called that TCRdb kept. Clones are partly lost; checked studies trace under half to an unresolved V gene and leave the rest unexplained. V, J and clone size were drawn from that table, and D and trimming were deduced from the DNA. This sample is represented by about 94,000 clones; about 91% of them were singletons. The ten largest account for around 0.53% of the sample.

The record originates from a study of graft-versus-host responses after intestinal transplantation (dated by TCRdb to about 2021). For the study in its entirety: The transplants that recipients received were multivisceral, liver-intestinal, or isolated intestinal. Every recipient was given anti-thymocyte globulin induction, followed by roughly 3 years of maintenance tacrolimus and steroids. Graft-versus-host and host-versus-graft alloreactive T cell clones were tracked in the graft, circulation and bone marrow after intestinal transplantation using bulk TCR-beta CDR3 sequencing. Alloreactive clones were identified by sequencing pre-transplant mixed lymphocyte reaction products and comparing these products with unstimulated pre-transplant donor and recipient T cells. Of the roughly 25 intestinal transplant recipients enrolled in the cohort, one of whom was a retransplant, a few patients without pretransplant specimens were excluded. Donor T cell macrochimerism was defined as a peak of at least 4% donor T cells among recipient peripheral blood mononuclear cells. Samples from a few later patients were sequenced in-house on an Illumina MiSeq with MiXCR processing rather than by the commercial service. The paper's findings and limits, for the study overall: Conclusions were limited by the relatively low number and heterogeneity of intestinal transplant patients. GvH clones were found in recipient bone marrow, and some of the GvH clones appeared earlier in ileal mucosa or blood, which is consistent with an intestinal mucosal origin. Peak levels of circulating GvH clones were associated with declines in HvG clones early after transplant. In the allografts of patients with donor T cell macrochimerism, GvH to HvG T cell clonal ratios were high.

For CDR1 and CDR2, the germline V gene (reference sequence) lists MNHEY and SMNVEV. V is cut back by 6 bases and J by 1 base, with 5 bases in the junction unmatched. The CDR3 spans 14 residues, from the cysteine through the phenylalanine. Just CDR3 DNA is preserved here, 42 bases in frame from base 1. Explained via the paper, the time point label denotes: cells obtained before transplantation from donor or recipient. CD3+CD4+ and CD3+CD8+ populations were FACS-sorted from unstimulated pre-transplant donor and recipient cells taken from spleen or lymph nodes. The sequence joins TRBV27 to TRBJ1-1; the junction holds 7 bases that match TRBD1. This clonotype was obtained from a human donor who received an intestinal transplant. Source: unstimulated CD8+ T cells sorted from spleen or lymph node cells, taken before intestinal transplant. Here the CDR3 is given as CASRETGTNTEAFF. The DNA sequence is TGTGCCAGCAGAGAGACAGGGACGAACACTGAAGCTTTCTTT.